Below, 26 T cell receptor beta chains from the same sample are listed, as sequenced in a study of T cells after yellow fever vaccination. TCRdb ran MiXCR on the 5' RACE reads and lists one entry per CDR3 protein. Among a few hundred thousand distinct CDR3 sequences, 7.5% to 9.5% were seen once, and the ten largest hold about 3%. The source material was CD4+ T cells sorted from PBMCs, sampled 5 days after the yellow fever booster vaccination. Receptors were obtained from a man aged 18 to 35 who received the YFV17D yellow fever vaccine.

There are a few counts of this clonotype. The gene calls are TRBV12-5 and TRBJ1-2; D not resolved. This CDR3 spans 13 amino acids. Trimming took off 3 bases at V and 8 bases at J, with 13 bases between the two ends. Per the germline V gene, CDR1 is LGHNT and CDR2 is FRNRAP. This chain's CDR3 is CASGFSEVGGYTF. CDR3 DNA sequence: TGTGCTAGTGGTTTCTCGGAGGTCGGCGGCTACACCTTC.

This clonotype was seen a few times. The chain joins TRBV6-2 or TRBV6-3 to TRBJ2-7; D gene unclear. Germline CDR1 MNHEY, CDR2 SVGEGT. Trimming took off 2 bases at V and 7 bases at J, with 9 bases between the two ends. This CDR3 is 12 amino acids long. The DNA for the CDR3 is TGTGCCAGCAGTTACCTTGGGTGGGAGCAGTACTTC. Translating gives CASSYLGWEQYF.

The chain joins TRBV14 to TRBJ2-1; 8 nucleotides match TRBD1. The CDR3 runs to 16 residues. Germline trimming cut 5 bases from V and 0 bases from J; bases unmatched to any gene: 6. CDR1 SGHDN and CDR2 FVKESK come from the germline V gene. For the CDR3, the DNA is TGTGCCAGCAGCGCTCACAGGGGGAACTCCTACAATGAGCAGTTCTTC. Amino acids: CASSAHRGNSYNEQFF.

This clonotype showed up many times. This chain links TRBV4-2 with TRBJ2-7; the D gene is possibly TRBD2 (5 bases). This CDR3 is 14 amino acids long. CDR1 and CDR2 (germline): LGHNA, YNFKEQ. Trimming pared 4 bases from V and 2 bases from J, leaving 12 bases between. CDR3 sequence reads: CASSLGLETYEQYF. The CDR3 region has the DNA TGTGCCAGCAGCCTAGGACTGGAGACCTACGAGCAGTACTTC.

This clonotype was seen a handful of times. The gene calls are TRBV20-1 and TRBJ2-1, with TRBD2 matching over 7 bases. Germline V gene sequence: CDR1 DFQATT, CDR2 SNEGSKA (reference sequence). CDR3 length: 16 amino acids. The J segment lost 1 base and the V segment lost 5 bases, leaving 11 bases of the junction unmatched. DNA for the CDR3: TGCAGTGCTGGGGGGAGGCTAGCGGAGTCCTACAATGAGCAGTTCTTC. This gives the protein CSAGGRLAESYNEQFF.

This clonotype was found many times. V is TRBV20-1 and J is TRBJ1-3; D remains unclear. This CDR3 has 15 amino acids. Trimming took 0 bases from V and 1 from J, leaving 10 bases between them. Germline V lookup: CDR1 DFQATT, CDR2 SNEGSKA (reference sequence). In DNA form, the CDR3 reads TGCAGTGCTAGAGATAGTATGGGGTCTGGAAACACCATATATTTT. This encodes CSARDSMGSGNTIYF.

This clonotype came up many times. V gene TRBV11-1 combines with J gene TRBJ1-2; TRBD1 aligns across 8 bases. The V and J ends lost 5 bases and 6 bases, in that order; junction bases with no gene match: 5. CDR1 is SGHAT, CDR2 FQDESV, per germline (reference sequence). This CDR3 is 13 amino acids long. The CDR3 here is CASSDGQGHGYTF. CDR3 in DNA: TGTGCCAGCAGCGACGGACAGGGCCATGGCTACACCTTC.

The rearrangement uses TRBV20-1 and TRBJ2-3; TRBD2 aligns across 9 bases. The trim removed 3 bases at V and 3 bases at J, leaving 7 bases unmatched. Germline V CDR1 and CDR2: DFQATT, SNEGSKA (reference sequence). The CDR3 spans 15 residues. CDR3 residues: CSASPTAGGTDTQYF. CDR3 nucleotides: TGCAGTGCTAGCCCGACAGCGGGGGGAACAGATACGCAGTATTTT.

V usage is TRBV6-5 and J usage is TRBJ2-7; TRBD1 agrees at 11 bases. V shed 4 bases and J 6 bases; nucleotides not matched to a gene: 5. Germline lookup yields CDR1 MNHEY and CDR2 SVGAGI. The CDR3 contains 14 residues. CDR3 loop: CASSLGTGGFEQYF. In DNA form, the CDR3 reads TGTGCCAGCAGTTTAGGGACAGGGGGGTTCGAGCAGTACTTC.

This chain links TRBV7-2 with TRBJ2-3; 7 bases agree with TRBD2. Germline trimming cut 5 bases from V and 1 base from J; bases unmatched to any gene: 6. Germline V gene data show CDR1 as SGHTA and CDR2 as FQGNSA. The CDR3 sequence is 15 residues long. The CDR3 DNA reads TGTGCCAGCAGCCCCCAGCTAGCGGGCACAGATACGCAGTATTTT. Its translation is CASSPQLAGTDTQYF.

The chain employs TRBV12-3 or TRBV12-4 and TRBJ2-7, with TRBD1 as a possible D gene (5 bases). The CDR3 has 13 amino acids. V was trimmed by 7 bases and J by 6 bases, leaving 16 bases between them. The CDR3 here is CASTPGSYAEQYF. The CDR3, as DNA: TGTGCCAGCACCCCAGGGTCGTACGCCGAGCAGTACTTC.

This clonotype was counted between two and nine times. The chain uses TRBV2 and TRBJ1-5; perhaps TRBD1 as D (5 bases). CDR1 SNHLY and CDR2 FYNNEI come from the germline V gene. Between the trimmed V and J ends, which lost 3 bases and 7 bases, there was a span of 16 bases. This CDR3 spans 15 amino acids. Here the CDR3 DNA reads TGTGCCAGCAGTGATATGGGGGGTCGGGAGCAGCCCCAGCATTTT. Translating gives CASSDMGGREQPQHF.

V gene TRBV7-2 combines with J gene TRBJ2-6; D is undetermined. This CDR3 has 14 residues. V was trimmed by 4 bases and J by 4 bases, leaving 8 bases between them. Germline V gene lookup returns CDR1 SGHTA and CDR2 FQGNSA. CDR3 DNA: TGTGCCAGCAGCTCCCTCCCCGGGGCCAACGTCCTGACTTTC. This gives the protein CASSSLPGANVLTF.

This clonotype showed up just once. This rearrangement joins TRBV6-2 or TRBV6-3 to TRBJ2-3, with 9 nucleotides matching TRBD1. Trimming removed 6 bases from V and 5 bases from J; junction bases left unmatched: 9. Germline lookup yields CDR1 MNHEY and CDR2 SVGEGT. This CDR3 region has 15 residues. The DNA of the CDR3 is TGTGCCAGCAGCCCGGGACAGGGTTCCCGAGATACGCAGTATTTT. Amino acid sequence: CASSPGQGSRDTQYF.

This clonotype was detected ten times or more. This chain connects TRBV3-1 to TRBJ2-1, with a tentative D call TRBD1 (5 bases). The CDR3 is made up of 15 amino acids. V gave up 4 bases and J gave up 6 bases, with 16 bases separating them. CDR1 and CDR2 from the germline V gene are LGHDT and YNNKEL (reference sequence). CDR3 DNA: TGTGCCAGCAGCCTCCATGGGGCAGTAATCAATGAGCAGTTCTTC. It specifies CASSLHGAVINEQFF.

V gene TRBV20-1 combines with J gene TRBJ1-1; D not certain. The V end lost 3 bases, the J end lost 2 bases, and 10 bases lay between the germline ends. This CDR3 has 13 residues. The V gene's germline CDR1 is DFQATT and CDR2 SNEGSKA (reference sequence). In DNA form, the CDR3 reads TGCAGTGCTAGTTCAACGGGCAACACTGAAGCTTTCTTT. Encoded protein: CSASSTGNTEAFF.

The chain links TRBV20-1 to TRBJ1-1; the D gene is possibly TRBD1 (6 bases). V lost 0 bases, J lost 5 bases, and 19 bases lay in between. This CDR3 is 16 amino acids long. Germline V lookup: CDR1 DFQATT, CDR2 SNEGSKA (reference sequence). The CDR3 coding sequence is TGCAGTGCTAGAGATCTCAGGGGACCCCATCAGACTGAAGCTTTCTTT. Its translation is CSARDLRGPHQTEAFF.

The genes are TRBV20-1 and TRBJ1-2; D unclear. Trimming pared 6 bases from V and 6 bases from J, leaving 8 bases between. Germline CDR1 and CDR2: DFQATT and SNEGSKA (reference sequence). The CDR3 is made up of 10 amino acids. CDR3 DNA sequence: TGCAGTGCGAGAAAGGATGGCTACACCTTC. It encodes CSARKDGYTF.

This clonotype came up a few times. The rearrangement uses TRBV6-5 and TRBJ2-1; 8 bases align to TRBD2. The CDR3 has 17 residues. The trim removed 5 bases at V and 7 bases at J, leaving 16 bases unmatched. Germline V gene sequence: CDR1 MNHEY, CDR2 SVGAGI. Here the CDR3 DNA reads TGTGCCAGCAGTCGGTACCCCTACGTGGCGGGGGGTAATGAGCAGTTCTTC. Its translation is CASSRYPYVAGGNEQFF.

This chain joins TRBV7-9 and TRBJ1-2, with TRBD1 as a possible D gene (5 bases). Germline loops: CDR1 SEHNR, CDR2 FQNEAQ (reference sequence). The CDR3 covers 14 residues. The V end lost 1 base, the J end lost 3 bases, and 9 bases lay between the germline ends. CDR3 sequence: CASSLGGTDYGYTF. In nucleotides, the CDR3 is TGTGCCAGCAGCTTAGGGGGGACGGACTATGGCTACACCTTC.

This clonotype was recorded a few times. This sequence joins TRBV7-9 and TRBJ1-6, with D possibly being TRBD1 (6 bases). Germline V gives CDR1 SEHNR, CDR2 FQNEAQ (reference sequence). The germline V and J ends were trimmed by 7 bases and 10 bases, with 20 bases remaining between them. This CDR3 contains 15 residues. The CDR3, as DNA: TGTGCCAGCACCCCGGGAACAGGGTTGAACTCACCCCTCCACTTT. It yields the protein CASTPGTGLNSPLHF.

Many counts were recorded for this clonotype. Here the CDR3 reads CATSDASGGRWFF. DNA for the CDR3: TGTGCCACCAGTGATGCTAGCGGGGGGCGATGGTTCTTC. The V gene is TRBV24-1, the J gene TRBJ2-1; TRBD2 agrees at 11 bases. V dropped 3 bases and J dropped 15; count of bases not matched to a gene: 6. This CDR3 contains 13 residues. CDR1 KGHDR and CDR2 SFDVKD come from the germline V gene.

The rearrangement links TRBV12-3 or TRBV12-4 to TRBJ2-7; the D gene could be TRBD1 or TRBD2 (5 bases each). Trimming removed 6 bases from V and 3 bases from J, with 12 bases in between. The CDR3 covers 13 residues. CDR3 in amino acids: CASRRDGYYEQYF. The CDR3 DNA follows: TGTGCCAGCAGAAGGGACGGATACTACGAGCAGTACTTC.

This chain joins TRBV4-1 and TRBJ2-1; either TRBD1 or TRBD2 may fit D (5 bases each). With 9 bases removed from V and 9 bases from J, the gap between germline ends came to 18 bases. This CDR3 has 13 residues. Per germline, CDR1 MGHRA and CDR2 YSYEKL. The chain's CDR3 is CASTRGFSGEQFF. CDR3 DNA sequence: TGCGCCAGTACCCGGGGCTTCTCGGGTGAGCAGTTCTTC.

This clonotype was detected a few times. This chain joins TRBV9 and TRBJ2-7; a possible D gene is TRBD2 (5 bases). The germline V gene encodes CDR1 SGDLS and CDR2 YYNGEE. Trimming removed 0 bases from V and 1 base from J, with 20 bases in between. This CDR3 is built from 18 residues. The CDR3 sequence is CASSVEEVRTTPSYEQYF. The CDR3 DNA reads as TGTGCCAGCAGCGTAGAGGAGGTTCGGACGACACCATCCTACGAGCAGTACTTC.

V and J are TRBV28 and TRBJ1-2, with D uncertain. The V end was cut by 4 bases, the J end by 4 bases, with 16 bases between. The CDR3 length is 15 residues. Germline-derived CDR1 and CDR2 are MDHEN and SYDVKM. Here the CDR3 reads CASSSLGRGPYGYTF. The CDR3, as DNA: TGTGCCAGCAGTTCCCTCGGACGTGGGCCCTATGGCTACACCTTC.